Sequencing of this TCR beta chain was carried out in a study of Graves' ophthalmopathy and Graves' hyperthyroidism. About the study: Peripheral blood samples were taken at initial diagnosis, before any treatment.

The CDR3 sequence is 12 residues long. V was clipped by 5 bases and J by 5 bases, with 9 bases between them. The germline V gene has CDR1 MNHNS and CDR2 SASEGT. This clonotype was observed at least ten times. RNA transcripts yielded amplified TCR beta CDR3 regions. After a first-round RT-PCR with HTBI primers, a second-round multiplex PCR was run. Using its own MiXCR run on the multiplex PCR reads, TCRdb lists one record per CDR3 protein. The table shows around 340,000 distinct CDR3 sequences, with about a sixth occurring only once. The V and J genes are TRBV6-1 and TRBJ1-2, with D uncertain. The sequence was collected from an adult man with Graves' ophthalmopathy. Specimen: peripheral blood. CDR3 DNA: TGTGCCAGCAGTCGAACAGAATATGGCTACACCTTC. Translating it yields CASSRTEYGYTF.